Here is one T cell receptor beta chain with its context. What it binds is unknown. By quantitative 5'-RACE with molecular barcodes, the TCR beta libraries were made. TCRdb reprocessed the 5' RACE reads via MiXCR and lists one record per CDR3 protein. The top ten hold under 0.6% of the sample, which has more than 650,000 distinct CDR3 sequences, approximately 12% seen once. This entry belongs to a study of CD8 T cells in ankylosing spondylitis. Study conclusions and caveats: The study identified a TCR beta motif of under 10 highly homologous variants that appeared characteristic of ankylosing spondylitis blood. Reportedly, significant enrichment of disease-linked clones occurred in matched ankylosing spondylitis synovial fluid.

The CDR3 has 14 amino acids. Germline V lookup: CDR1 MNHEY, CDR2 SVGEGT. The germline V and J ends were trimmed by 6 bases and 4 bases, with 15 bases remaining between them. The chain is built from TRBV6-2 or TRBV6-3 and TRBJ2-5; D possibly corresponds to TRBD2 (6 bases). This clonotype originated in a male donor with ankylosing spondylitis. Sample: blood, either unsorted or a sorted T cell fraction (not recorded which). The CDR3 region has the DNA TGTGCCAGCAGACATGCGGGGCAGGGAGAGACCCAGTACTTC. Translating it yields CASRHAGQGETQYF.